The subject of this entry is one TCR beta chain. As originally analysed: Nucleated cell counts were estimated from reference gene primer amplification. Data came from immunoSEQ multiplex PCR; TCRdb stores just in-frame clones and leaves some out. That table gives V, J and clone size, and the DNA gave D and trimming. The sample holds a few hundred thousand clones; around 85% are singletons and the top ten take 3.5% to 4%. The data originate from a study of blood T cell repertoires in COVID-19. About the study: PBMCs, B-cell-depleted T cells, or T cells provided the cDNA or gDNA that made up the material.

The CDR3 has 12 amino acids. Germline values: CDR1 SGHTA, CDR2 FQGNSA. V lost 2 bases to trimming and J lost 7 bases, with 6 bases between them. The chain links TRBV7-2 to TRBJ2-1; D is uncertain. The TCR comes from a woman between 35 and 50 years old with acute COVID-19. The sequencing input was PBMCs or T cells enriched from blood (not recorded which). The CDR3 nucleotides read TGTGCCAGCAGCTTAACTACGAATGAGCAGTTCTTC. Protein sequence: CASSLTTNEQFF. The full variable domain, with the rest looked up from reference TRBV7-2 and TRBJ2-1, is GAGVSQSPSNKVTEKGKDVELRCDPISGHTALYWYRQSLGQGLEFLIYFQGNSAPDKSGLPSDRFSAERTGGSVSTLTIQRTQQEDSAVYLCASSLTTNEQFFGPGTRLTVL.